This T cell receptor (beta chain) was sequenced during a study of T cell responses to AZD1222 COVID-19 vaccine. The table came from immunoSEQ multiplex PCR; TCRdb's copy has only in-frame clones and leaves some out. The data show 110,000 to 150,000 clones, with approximately 90% seen just once and more than 3% held by the top ten. Germline CDR1 reads SGHAT; CDR2 reads FQNNGV. This CDR3 has 13 amino acids. V was trimmed by 1 base and J by 5 bases, leaving 8 bases between them. This specimen consisted of peripheral blood, obtained on day 0 of AZD1222 vaccination. The chain joins TRBV11-2 to TRBJ1-2, with a tentative D call TRBD1 (6 bases). The sequence derives from an adult in good health. CDR3 residues: CASSLAQGYGYTF. The CDR3, as DNA: TGTGCCAGCAGCTTAGCACAGGGTTATGGCTACACCTTC. Combining the CDR3 with reference TRBV11-2 and TRBJ1-2 gives the whole variable domain EAGVAQSPRYKIIEKRQSVAFWCNPISGHATLYWYQQILGQGPKLLIQFQNNGVVDDSQLPKDRFSAERLKGVDSTLKIQPAKLEDSAVYLCASSLAQGYGYTFGSGTRLTVV.